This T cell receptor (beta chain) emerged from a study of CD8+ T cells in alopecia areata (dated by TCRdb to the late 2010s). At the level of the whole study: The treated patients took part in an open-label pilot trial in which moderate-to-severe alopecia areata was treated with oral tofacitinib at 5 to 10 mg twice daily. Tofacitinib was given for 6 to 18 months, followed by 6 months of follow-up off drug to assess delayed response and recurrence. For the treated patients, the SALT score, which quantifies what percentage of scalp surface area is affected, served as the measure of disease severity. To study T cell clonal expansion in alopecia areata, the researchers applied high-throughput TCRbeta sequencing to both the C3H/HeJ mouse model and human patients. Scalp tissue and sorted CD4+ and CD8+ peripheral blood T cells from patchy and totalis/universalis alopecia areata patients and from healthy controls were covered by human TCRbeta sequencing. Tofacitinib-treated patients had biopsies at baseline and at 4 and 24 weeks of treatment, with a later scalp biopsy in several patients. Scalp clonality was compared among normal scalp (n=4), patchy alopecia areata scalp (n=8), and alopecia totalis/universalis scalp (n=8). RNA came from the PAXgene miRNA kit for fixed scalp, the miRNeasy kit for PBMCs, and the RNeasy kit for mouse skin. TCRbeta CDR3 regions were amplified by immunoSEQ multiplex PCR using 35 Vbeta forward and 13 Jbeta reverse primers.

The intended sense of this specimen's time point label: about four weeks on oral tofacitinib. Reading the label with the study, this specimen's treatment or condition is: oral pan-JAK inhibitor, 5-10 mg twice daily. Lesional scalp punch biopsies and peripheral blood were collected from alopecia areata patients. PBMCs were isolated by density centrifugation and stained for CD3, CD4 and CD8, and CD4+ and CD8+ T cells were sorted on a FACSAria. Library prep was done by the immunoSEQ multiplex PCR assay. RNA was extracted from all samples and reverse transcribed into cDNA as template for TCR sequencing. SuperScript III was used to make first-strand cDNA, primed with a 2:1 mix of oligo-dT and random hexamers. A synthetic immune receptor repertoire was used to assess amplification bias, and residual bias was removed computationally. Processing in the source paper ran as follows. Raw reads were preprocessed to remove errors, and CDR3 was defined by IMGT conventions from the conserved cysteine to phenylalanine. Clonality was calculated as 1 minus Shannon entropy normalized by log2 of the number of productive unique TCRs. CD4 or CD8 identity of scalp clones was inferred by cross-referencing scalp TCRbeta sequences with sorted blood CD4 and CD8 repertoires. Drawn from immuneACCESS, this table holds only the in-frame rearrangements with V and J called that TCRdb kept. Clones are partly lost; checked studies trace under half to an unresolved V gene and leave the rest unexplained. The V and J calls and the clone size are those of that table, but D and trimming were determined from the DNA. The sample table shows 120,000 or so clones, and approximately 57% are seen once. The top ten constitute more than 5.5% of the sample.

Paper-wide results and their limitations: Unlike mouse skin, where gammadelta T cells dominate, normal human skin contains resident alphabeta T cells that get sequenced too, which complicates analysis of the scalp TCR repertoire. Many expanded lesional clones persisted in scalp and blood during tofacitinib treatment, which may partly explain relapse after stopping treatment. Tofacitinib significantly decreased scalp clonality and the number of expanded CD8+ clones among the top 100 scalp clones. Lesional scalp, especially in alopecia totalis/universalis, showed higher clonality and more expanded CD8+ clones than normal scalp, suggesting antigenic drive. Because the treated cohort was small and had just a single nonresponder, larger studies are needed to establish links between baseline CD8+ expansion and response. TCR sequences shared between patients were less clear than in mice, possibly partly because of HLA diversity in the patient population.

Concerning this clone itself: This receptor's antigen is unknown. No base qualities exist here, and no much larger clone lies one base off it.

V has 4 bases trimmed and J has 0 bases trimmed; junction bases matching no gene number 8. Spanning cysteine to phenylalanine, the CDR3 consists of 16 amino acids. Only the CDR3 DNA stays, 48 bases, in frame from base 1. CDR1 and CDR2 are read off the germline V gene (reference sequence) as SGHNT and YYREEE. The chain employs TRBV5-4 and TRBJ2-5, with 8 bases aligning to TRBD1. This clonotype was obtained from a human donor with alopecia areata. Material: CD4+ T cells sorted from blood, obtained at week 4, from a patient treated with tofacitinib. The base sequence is TGTGCCAGCAGCAGCCCCAGGACAGGGTACCAAGAGACCCAGTACTTC. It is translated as CASSSPRTGYQETQYF.